The clone carrying this T cell receptor beta chain was recorded many times. Its specificity is not known. Per germline, CDR1 MNHEY and CDR2 SVGEGT. V was cut by 1 base and J by 2 bases, with 18 bases left in between. There are 17 residues in the CDR3. The data belong to a study of T cells in Graves' hyperthyroidism and ophthalmopathy. Study background: Peripheral blood draws took place at initial diagnosis, ahead of any treatment.

Study observations and caveats: The model's output predicted ophthalmopathy at a median of about 6.5 months prior to onset. From stable hyperthyroidism, ophthalmopathy was separated by a 13 V-J model. Most expanded thyroid clonotypes above 0.001 also appeared in blood.

The CDR3 regions of TCR beta were amplified from RNA transcripts. The HTBI primer set served for first-round RT-PCR of the TCR CDR3. Via MiXCR, TCRdb re-called the multiplex PCR reads, giving one row per CDR3 protein. Here the sample spans 250,000 or so distinct CDR3 sequences, less than 20% being singletons. V usage is TRBV6-2 or TRBV6-3 and J usage is TRBJ2-7, with D possibly matching TRBD2 (6 bases). This receptor was identified in a woman under 30 with Graves' ophthalmopathy. Source material: blood. The CDR3 is CASSYWGVGTDTYEQYF. CDR3 coding DNA: TGTGCCAGCAGTTACTGGGGGGTCGGGACGGACACCTACGAGCAGTACTTC.